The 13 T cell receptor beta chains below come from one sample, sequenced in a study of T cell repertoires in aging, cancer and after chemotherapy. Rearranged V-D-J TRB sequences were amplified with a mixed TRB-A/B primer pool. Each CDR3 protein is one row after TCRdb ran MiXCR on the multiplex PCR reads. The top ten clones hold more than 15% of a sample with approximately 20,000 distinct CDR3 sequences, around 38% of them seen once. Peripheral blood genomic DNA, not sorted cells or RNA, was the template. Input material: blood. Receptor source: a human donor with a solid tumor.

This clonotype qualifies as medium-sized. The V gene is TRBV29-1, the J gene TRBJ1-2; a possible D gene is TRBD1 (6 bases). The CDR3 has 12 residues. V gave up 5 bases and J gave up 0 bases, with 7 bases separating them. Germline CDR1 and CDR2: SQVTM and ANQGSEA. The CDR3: CSVTGPNYGYTF. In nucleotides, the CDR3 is TGCAGCGTTACAGGGCCTAACTATGGCTACACCTTC. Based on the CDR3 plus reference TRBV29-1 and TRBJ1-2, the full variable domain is SAVISQKPSRDICQRGTSLTIQCQVDSQVTMMFWYRQQPGQSLTLIATANQGSEATYESGFVIDKFPISRPNLTFSTLTVSNMSPEDSSIYLCSVTGPNYGYTFGSGTRLTVV.

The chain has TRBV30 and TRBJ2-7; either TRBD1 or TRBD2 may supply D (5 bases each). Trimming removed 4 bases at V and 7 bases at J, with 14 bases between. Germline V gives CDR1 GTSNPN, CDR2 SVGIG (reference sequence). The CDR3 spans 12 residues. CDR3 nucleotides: TGTGCCTGGATTCCCAGGGAGTCAGAGCAGTACTTC. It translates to CAWIPRESEQYF. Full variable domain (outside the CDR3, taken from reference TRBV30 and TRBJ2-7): SQTIHQWPATLVQPVGSPLSLECTVEGTSNPNLYWYRQAAGRGLQLLFYSVGIGQISSEVPQNLSASRPQDRQFILSSKKLLLSDSGFYLCAWIPRESEQYFGPGTRLTVT.

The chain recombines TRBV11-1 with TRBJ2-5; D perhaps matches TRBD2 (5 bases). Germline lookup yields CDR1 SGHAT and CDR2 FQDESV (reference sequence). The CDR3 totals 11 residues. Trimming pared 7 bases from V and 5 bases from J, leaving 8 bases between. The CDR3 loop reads CASTGEETQYF. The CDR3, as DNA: TGTGCCAGCACCGGGGAGGAGACCCAGTACTTC. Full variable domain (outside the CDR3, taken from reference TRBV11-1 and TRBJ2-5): EAEVAQSPRYKITEKSQAVAFWCDPISGHATLYWYRQILGQGPELLVQFQDESVVDDSQLPKDRFSAERLKGVDSTLKIQPAELGDSAMYLCASTGEETQYFGPGTRLLVL.

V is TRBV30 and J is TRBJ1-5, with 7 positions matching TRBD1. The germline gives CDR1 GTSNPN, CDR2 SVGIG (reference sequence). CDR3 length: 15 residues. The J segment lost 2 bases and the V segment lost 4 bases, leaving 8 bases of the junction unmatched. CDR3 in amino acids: CAWTNRGVGNQPQHF. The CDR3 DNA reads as TGTGCCTGGACGAACAGGGGAGTAGGCAATCAGCCCCAGCATTTT.

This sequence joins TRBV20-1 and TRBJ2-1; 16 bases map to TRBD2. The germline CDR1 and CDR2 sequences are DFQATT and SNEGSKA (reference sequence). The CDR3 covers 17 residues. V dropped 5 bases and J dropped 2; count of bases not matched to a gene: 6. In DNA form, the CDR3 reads TGCAGTGCTCCGGGACTAGCGGGAGGGAGGGCCTACAATGAGCAGTTCTTC. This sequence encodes CSAPGLAGGRAYNEQFF.

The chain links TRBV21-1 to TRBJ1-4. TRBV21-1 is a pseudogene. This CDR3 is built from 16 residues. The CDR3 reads CASSLQVEGEDEKLFF. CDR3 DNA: TGTGCCAGCAGCCTTCAGGTGGAGGGGGAGGATGAAAAACTGTTTTTT.

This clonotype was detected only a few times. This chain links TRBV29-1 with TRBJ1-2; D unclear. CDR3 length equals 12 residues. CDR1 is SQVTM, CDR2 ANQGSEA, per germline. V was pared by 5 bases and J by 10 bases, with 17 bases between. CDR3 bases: TGCAGCGTTCAAGTTGGGTCCTCGGACTACACCTTC. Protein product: CSVQVGSSDYTF.

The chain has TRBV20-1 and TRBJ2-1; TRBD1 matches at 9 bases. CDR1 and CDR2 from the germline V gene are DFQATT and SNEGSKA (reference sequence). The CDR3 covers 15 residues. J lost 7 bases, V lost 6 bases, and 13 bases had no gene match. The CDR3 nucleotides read TGCAGTGCCCTTGACCCGGGACAGGGACCGAATGAGCAGTTCTTC. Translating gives CSALDPGQGPNEQFF.

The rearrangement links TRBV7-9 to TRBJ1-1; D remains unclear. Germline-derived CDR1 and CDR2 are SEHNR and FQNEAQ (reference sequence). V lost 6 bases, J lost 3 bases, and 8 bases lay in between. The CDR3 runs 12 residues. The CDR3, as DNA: TGTGCCAGCAGTAACCGATACACTGAAGCTTTCTTT. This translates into CASSNRYTEAFF.

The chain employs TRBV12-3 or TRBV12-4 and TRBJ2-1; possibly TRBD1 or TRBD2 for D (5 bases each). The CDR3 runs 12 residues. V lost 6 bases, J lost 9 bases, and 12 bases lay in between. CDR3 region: CASSPPGSEQFF. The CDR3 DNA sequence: TGTGCCAGCAGCCCCCCAGGGAGTGAGCAGTTCTTC.

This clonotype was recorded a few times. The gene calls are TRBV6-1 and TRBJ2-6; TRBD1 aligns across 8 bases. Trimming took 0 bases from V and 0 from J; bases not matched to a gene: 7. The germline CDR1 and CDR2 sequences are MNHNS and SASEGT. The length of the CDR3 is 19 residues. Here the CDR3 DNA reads TGTGCCAGCAGTGAAGCGACAGGGGCCGCTGGCTCTGGGGCCAACGTCCTGACTTTC. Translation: CASSEATGAAGSGANVLTF.

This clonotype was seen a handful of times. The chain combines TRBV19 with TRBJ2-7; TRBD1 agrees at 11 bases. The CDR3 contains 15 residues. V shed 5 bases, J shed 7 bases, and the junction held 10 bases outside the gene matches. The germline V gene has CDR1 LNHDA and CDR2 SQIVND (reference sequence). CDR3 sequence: CASSATGTGGGEQYF. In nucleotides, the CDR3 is TGTGCCAGTAGTGCGACCGGGACAGGGGGTGGTGAGCAGTACTTC.

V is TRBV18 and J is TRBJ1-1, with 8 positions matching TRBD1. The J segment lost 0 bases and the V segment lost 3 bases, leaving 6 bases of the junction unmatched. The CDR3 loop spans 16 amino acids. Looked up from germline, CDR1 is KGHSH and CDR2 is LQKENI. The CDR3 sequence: CASSPRQGTLNTEAFF. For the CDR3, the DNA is TGTGCCAGCTCACCTCGACAGGGGACCTTGAACACTGAAGCTTTCTTT.